This T cell receptor beta chain derives from a study of cytomegalovirus exposure and HLA in healthy donors (dated by TCRdb to the late 2010s). For the study in its entirety: In an earlier analysis of 550 to 750 of the donors, 276 Gb of sequence data and some 120 million unique TCR beta sequences from 180 million or so T cells were reported. The study was designed to test whether signatures of past pathogen exposure could be identified by cataloging public T cell receptors. Besides the first cohort of roughly 640 subjects, a separate validation cohort made up of roughly 120 different subjects was used. High-throughput TCR immunosequencing, statistical association of individual TCRs with disease status, and machine learning were combined to predict cytomegalovirus infection status. The T cell repertoires of several hundred subjects were profiled by immunosequencing and related to cytomegalovirus serostatus. Typing coverage differed by locus: A, B, C, DRB1 and DQB1 were typed in roughly 629-630 donors, DQA1 in 522, DPA1 in 600 to 610, and DPB1 in 450 to 490. Among approximately 370 genotyped donors of the cohort, an average of approximately 220,000 unique TCR beta nucleotide sequences was sequenced per donor, of which about 18% were non-productive. Five DR-DQ haplotypes were handled as single units for association and clustering because linkage in the cohort was strong. To study patterns of TCR occurrence, a later analysis re-analyzed previously published TCR beta repertoires from more than 550 donors and added high-resolution HLA genotyping. The later analysis used no new phenotypic data to find candidate immune exposures, relying instead on TCR beta sequences and their occurrence across donors. Roughly 300 gigabases of sequencing data and about 92 million unique TCR sequences made up an early release that covered around 640 HLA-typed donors. In an earlier analysis of a few hundred of the donors, high-throughput TCR beta sequencing was used to judge whether each TCR beta V gene segment behaved as functional or pseudogenic. The genetic ancestry cluster associated with self-reported Caucasian donors included 81% of the approximately 430 genotyped donors. Every discovery cohort repertoire had been produced on one sequencing platform. Donor age, sex, ethnicity and CMV serostatus were compiled alongside the repertoire data. HLA typing included class I and class II loci at four-digit resolution. A later genetic analysis used genome-wide SNP genotypes for about 65% of the 666 donors, treating that subset as a discovery cohort.

The CDR3 measures 15 amino acids from cysteine to phenylalanine. CDR3 DNA only is kept here, 45 bases in frame from base 1. Germline trimming: 0 bases from V, 5 bases from J; junction bases outside gene matches: 3. Per the germline V gene (reference sequence), PRHDT is the CDR1 and FYEKMQ is the CDR2. The cohort was made up of under 800 healthy bone marrow donors. At the time of sampling, all cohort members were nominally healthy, though unrecorded immune exposures were likely present. The donor tested CMV seropositive, placing the donor among the 289 seropositive members of the cohort. A peripheral blood sample was collected from each donor, and TCR beta sequencing was performed on peripheral blood mononuclear cells. The Qiagen DNeasy Blood Extraction Kit was used to extract genomic DNA from the blood cell samples. This clone was seen once. The target of this receptor is not known. No base-level quality is on record; no much larger clone is a single base apart.

The method behind the library was the immunoSEQ multiplex PCR assay. A mixture of 60 forward primers for TCR Vbeta segments and 13 reverse primers for TCR Jbeta segments was used in the multiplex PCR. The CDR3 region of rearranged TCR beta genes was amplified from genomic DNA with a multiplex PCR assay. The Illumina HiSeq System was used to sequence the amplified TCR beta libraries as 87-base-pair reads. Per the source publication's procedure: A later analysis counted about 82 million unique TCR beta chains across the 640 or so repertoires, and about 10 million of these chains were shared by at least two donors. To remove PCR and sequencing errors, raw reads were error-corrected and collapsed into unique sequences using a nearest-neighbor algorithm that merged closely related sequences. Alignment of CDR3 sequences to IMGT reference sequences was used to assign V, D and J gene segments. For a sequence to be retained, a match of at least six nucleotides to both a V gene segment and a J gene segment was required. A rearrangement counted as productive if the CDR3 had no stop codons and remained in frame with V and J, and every other rearrangement counted as non-productive. Following IMGT convention, CDR3 was defined as the stretch from the second conserved V-encoded cysteine up to the conserved J-encoded phenylalanine. The earlier analysis of some 600 of the donors excluded sequences that lacked an unambiguous match to a single V gene segment. In an earlier analysis of several hundred of the donors, V segments were called functional above 56.7% productive rearrangements and were called segregating when the between-donor standard deviation exceeded 5%. A statistical classification framework was developed to diagnose cytomegalovirus status using the catalog of TCR beta chain sequences. In a later analysis, V and J genes were assigned by comparing TCR nucleotide sequences against IMGT/GENE-DB human TR gene sequences. In a later analysis, CDR3 sequences and most-parsimonious VDJ recombination scenarios were assigned using the TCRdist pipeline. In a later analysis, every TCR beta chain was defined by the combination of its CDR3 amino acid sequence and its V-gene family, and reads without a unique V-gene family were dropped. To address suspected cross-contamination and a sequencing artifact, a later analysis removed several hundred highly shared, low-generation-probability nucleotide sequences. In a later analysis, a clonal expansion index for each public chain was calculated from normalized within-repertoire ranks of inferred template counts. A later analysis computed generation probabilities with a VDJ recombination model fitted to out-of-frame rearrangements, and checked the results against IGoR. Hypergeometric tests were used in a later analysis to score TCR-TCR, TCR-HLA and TCR-CMV co-occurrence, with a repertoire-size bias correction applied to the TCR pairs. To estimate false discovery rates, a later analysis permuted the HLA or CMV assignments 20 times. In a later analysis, co-occurring TCRs were grouped with DBSCAN, and TCRdist sequence similarity was added when clustering was performed within HLA-allele-positive subsets. For co-occurrence clustering, repertoires with fewer than 30,000 or more than 120,000 public chains were excluded, along with about five repertoires with anomalous nucleotide sharing. Entries here come from immuneACCESS through TCRdb and include only in-frame sequences with V and J called. Some clones fail to appear in such tables; in the studies checked, an unresolved V gene covers under half of the shortfall, and the cause of the remainder is unknown. V, J and clone size are taken as reported in that table, and D and trimming were inferred from the DNA itself. In all, the sample holds about 160,000 clones, and about 80% of those were seen once. Clones ranked in the top ten supply just under 1% of the sample.

Findings and caveats that apply to the study as a whole: In a later analysis, TCR association rates were found to vary across HLA loci, with the most associated TCRs seen for DRB1 alleles and the fewest for HLA-C alleles. A cluster of highly shared sequence variants was judged likely to be a technical artifact of the sequencing pipeline. Specific HLA alleles were associated with about 17,000 TCR beta sequences at a false discovery rate of 0.05 in a later analysis. The authors suggested that the approach could potentially be generalized to other disease states and immunological phenotypes. Roughly uniform sequencing depth across donors was assumed in presence/absence analyses, although this assumption may not hold. According to a later genetic analysis, donors in an Asian-associated ancestry cluster had fewer N-insertions in productive TCRs than the approximately 650-donor mean. A later analysis reported that several top co-occurrence clusters appeared linked to parvovirus B19, influenza, CMV and Epstein-Barr virus. Some IMGT-functional V segments, including TRBV6-2 and TRBV6-3, could not be told apart with the 87-base-pair reads, so those segments were excluded. A later genetic analysis associated a missense DCLRE1C variant with V-gene and J-gene trimming of TCR beta chains, and an independent cohort replicated the association. Because HLA typing was unavailable for some donors at each locus, only the typed subset was used in association tests. CMV serostatus was the only immune exposure information available for the cohort. In vitro tests confirmed that a few of the cytomegalovirus-associated TCR beta chains recognize cytomegalovirus antigens. Broadly in line with IMGT annotations, most TCR beta V segments showed up in productive rearrangements about 90% or about 30% of the time in an earlier analysis of some 590 of the donors. A total of some 180 TCR beta chains were listed by the study as associated with cytomegalovirus. According to a later analysis, most CMV-associated TCR beta chains appeared to be HLA-restricted, and the HLA associations seemed to be driven largely by CMV exposure. In a later analysis, HLA-associated TCR beta chains were found to be more clonally expanded and to have lower generation probabilities than equally common non-associated chains. Because counts were too low, roughly 18 rarely observed V segments, including chromosome 9 orphons, were left out of the earlier analysis of over 550 of the donors. A further reported finding was that TCR beta sequences accurately predicted the HLA-A and HLA-B alleles for most subjects in the first cohort. Linkage disequilibrium might explain the correlated functional status among segregating V segments, but an unknown experimental factor could not be ruled out. While some public TCRs were present in many individuals, most TCR sequences turned up only very rarely across donors. Strong co-occurrence of HLA alleles, especially DR and DQ, made assigning TCR associations to individual alleles difficult. The classifier was reported to diagnose cytomegalovirus status with high specificity and sensitivity in both the original cohort and the validation cohort. Only TCR beta chains were sequenced in this cohort, and the absence of alpha or paired-chain data limited detectable features.

The sequence was collected from a woman between 50 and 59 years old in good health and CMV-seropositive. The material sequenced was PBMCs. The sequence links TRBV13 to TRBJ2-7, and 11 junctional nucleotides match TRBD1. The nucleotides are TGTGCCAGCAGCTTAGGAGGGACAGGGGGTCACGAGCAGTACTTC. Its translation reads: CASSLGGTGGHEQYF.